A selection of T cell receptor beta chains follows, all from one sample in a study of T cell responses to AZD1222 COVID-19 vaccine. Measured with immunoSEQ multiplex PCR; TCRdb has only the in-frame clones, and not every one. The table has around 140,000 clones, over 85% seen once. The sample consisted of peripheral blood, taken on day 0 of AZD1222 vaccination. Receptor source: an adult in good health. The CDR3 runs from the conserved cysteine through the conserved F or W. The D gene is left open where the match is weak. The size of a clone is reported for some rows only, either as once, few or many, or as a class for expanded clones.

D	V	size	J	DNA	CDR3
TRBD2	TRBV19	-	TRBJ2-1	TGTGCCAGTAGTCCCACGGGGAGGGACGAGCAGTTCTTC	CASSPTGRDEQFF
TRBD1	TRBV5-4	-	TRBJ2-3	TGTGCCAGCAGCTCACAGGGGGCGGATACGCAGTATTTT	CASSSQGADTQYF
TRBD1	TRBV24-1	-	TRBJ2-3	TGTGCCACCAGTGATCCCAGGACAGGCTTGGACACAGATACGCAGTATTTT	CATSDPRTGLDTDTQYF
-	TRBV9	-	TRBJ1-2	TGTGCCAGCAGCTTGGGGACGGTTACCTATGGCTACACCTTC	CASSLGTVTYGYTF
-	TRBV2	-	TRBJ2-5	TGTGCCAGCAGTGTATCTAGACAAGAGACCCAGTACTTC	CASSVSRQETQYF
-	TRBV27	-	TRBJ2-7	TGTGCCAGCAGTTTATCGGCAGGATCCCCGAGCTCGTACGAGCAGTACTTC	CASSLSAGSPSSYEQYF
-	TRBV16	-	TRBJ1-1	TGTGCCAGCAGCCAATCGCGTATTGAAGCTTTCTTT	CASSQSRIEAFF
-	TRBV6-6	-	TRBJ1-3	TGTGCCAGCAGTCGCTTGGGAGGGACGTGGTCTGGAAACACCATATATTTT	CASSRLGGTWSGNTIYF
-	TRBV19	-	TRBJ1-1	TGTGCCAGTAGCCTCAGAGACAGGCGCACTGAAGCTTTCTTT	CASSLRDRRTEAFF
TRBD2	TRBV6-1	-	TRBJ2-1	TGTGCCAGCAGTCAAGCGGGGGACTACAATGAGCAGTTCTTC	CASSQAGDYNEQFF
-	TRBV7-9	-	TRBJ1-2	TGTGCCAGCAGCTTTCGCGGTTCCGGGTATGGCTACACCTTC	CASSFRGSGYGYTF
-	TRBV9	-	TRBJ2-2	TGTGCCAGCAGCACTCCCACCGGGGAGCTGTTTTTT	CASSTPTGELFF
TRBD2	TRBV19	-	TRBJ2-5	TGTGCCAGTAGAGGCCAGCGGGAGGGCCAAGAGACCCAGTACTTC	CASRGQREGQETQYF
-	TRBV5-4	-	TRBJ1-5	TGTGCCAGCAGCTTTCAGGGAGGGGAGCCCCAGCATTTT	CASSFQGGEPQHF
-	TRBV27	-	TRBJ1-4	TGTGCCAGCAGTTCCCGACAGGACACTAATGAAAAACTGTTTTTT	CASSSRQDTNEKLFF
TRBD2	TRBV7-3	-	TRBJ2-3	TGTGCCAGCAGCCGACTAGCGGGTGAAGATACGCAGTATTTT	CASSRLAGEDTQYF
-	TRBV3-1/TRBV3-2	-	TRBJ1-1	TGTGCCAGCAGCCAAAGGACGTACATGAACACTGAAGCTTTCTTT	CASSQRTYMNTEAFF
-	TRBV19	-	TRBJ2-7	TGTGCCAGTAGTATAGGGTCCGGCAGGACCTACGAGCAGTACTTC	CASSIGSGRTYEQYF
TRBD2	TRBV9	-	TRBJ2-1	TGTGCCAGCAACCCCGGGACGGGGGGCTACAATGAGCAGTTCTTC	CASNPGTGGYNEQFF
-	TRBV19	-	TRBJ2-6	TGTGCCAGTAGTCTGGCTCTCCATCTGATCTCTGGGGCCAACGTCCTGACTTTC	CASSLALHLISGANVLTF
-	TRBV11-2	once	TRBJ1-2	TGTGCCAGCAGCTTCGGCAACAACTATGGCTACACCTTC	CASSFGNNYGYTF
-	TRBV25-1	-	TRBJ2-6	TGTGCCAGCAGTGAATTCGGCCATGGGGCCAACGTCCTGACTTTC	CASSEFGHGANVLTF
-	TRBV6-1	-	TRBJ1-1	TGTGCCAGCATCGCCAGGGAGGGCACTGAAGCTTTCTTT	CASIAREGTEAFF
-	TRBV6-4	-	TRBJ1-2	TGTGCCAGCAGTAACTCGGTACCCCGGGGGGCCAATAACTATGGCTACACCTTC	CASSNSVPRGANNYGYTF
-	TRBV3-1/TRBV3-2	-	TRBJ2-5	TGTGCCAGCAGCCAAGATGGGGGGGGCTACCAAGAGACCCAGTACTTC	CASSQDGGGYQETQYF
-	TRBV7-8	-	TRBJ1-2	TGTGCCAGCAGCATTGGGGGGGCGGAGGGTCATGGCTACACCTTC	CASSIGGAEGHGYTF
TRBD1	TRBV23-1	-	TRBJ2-3	TGCGCCAGCAGTCTCGACAGGGGGCCACTGGAGTCAGATACGCAGTATTTT	CASSLDRGPLESDTQYF
TRBD1	TRBV7-9	-	TRBJ2-5	TGTGCCAGCAGCACGGGACAGGGGGCTTTTGAGACCCAGTACTTC	CASSTGQGAFETQYF
-	TRBV28	-	TRBJ1-4	TGTGCCAGCAGTTGGCAGAGGAATGAAAAACTGTTTTTT	CASSWQRNEKLFF
-	TRBV19	-	TRBJ1-2	TGTGCCAGTAGTATGGACCCCAGTCTCATCGAAGTAAACTATGGCTACACCTTC	CASSMDPSLIEVNYGYTF
TRBD1	TRBV6-1	-	TRBJ2-7	TGTGCCAGCAGTGAACAAGGGACAGGGCTCTACGAGCAGTACTTC	CASSEQGTGLYEQYF
-	TRBV6-1	-	TRBJ1-4	TGTGCCAGCAGTGAACAGGGGATGGGGAATGAAAAACTGTTTTTT	CASSEQGMGNEKLFF
-	TRBV5-4	-	TRBJ2-3	TGTGCCAGCAGCTTTAAGCTGGGCGGGATATTTGATACGCAGTATTTT	CASSFKLGGIFDTQYF
-	TRBV28	-	TRBJ1-3	TGTGCCAGCAGTTTGTTGTCAGGCGGAAACACCATATATTTT	CASSLLSGGNTIYF
-	TRBV11-2	-	TRBJ2-4	TGTGCCAGCAGCCACTCCCAGGCAAACATTCAGTACTTC	CASSHSQANIQYF
TRBD1	TRBV7-9	once	TRBJ1-4	TGTGCCAGCAGCTTATATTTTGGGACAGGGGGAGACGCTAATGAAAAACTGTTTTTT	CASSLYFGTGGDANEKLFF
TRBD1	TRBV5-6	-	TRBJ1-5	TGTGCCAGCAGCCTCGGACAGGGTATCTCTCAGCCCCAGCATTTT	CASSLGQGISQPQHF
-	TRBV7-8	few	TRBJ2-7	TGTGCCAGCAGCTTACTTAGCGGCACCTACGAGCAGTACTTC	CASSLLSGTYEQYF
-	TRBV6-2/TRBV6-3	-	TRBJ2-6	TGTGCCAGCAGTGACAGGTCTGGGGCCAACGTCCTGACTTTC	CASSDRSGANVLTF
TRBD1	TRBV6-6	once	TRBJ2-1	TGTGCCAGCAGTTACAGTGGGACAGGGTTGAATGAGCAGTTCTTC	CASSYSGTGLNEQFF
TRBD2	TRBV27	-	TRBJ2-7	TGTGCCAGCAGTTCGCGGGGGGCGGGCCACGAGCAGTACTTC	CASSSRGAGHEQYF
-	TRBV19	-	TRBJ2-1	TGTGCCAGTAGTATCAGGGATGAGCAGTTCTTC	CASSIRDEQFF
-	TRBV27	-	TRBJ2-6	TGTGCCAGCAGTTTAAAGGCGGCCGGGGGGGCCAACGTCCTGACTTTC	CASSLKAAGGANVLTF
-	TRBV3-1/TRBV3-2	-	TRBJ1-1	TGTGCCAGCAGCCCACCTTCGGGGGAGGAAACTGAAGCTTTCTTT	CASSPPSGEETEAFF
TRBD2	TRBV7-8	few	TRBJ2-7	TGTGCCAGCAGCTTAAGCGGGAGGGCCTCCTACGAGCAGTACTTC	CASSLSGRASYEQYF
-	TRBV6-5	-	TRBJ2-2	TGTGCCAGCAGTCTCCTGTTGGCCGGGGAGCTGTTTTTT	CASSLLLAGELFF
-	TRBV28	-	TRBJ1-2	TGTGCCAGCAAAGACATCAACTATGGCTACACCTTC	CASKDINYGYTF
-	TRBV6-1	-	TRBJ2-3	TGTGCCAGCAGTGAATATACGGGGGATGGAGATACGCAGTATTTT	CASSEYTGDGDTQYF